The next 3 T cell receptor beta chains were all read from a single sample in a study of response to subunit inactivated influenza vaccine. TCRdb recomputed calls from the RT-PCR reads with MiXCR, one row per CDR3 protein. The sample shows 450,000 to 600,000 distinct CDR3 sequences, 6% to 9% of them seen only once. The sample in question was PBMCs from blood, obtained around 25 months after vaccination. The receptor set was obtained from a man aged 50-75 years who received an inactivated influenza vaccine.

This clonotype was observed many times. V and J are TRBV3-1 and TRBJ2-1, with 10 positions matching TRBD2. The V gene end was trimmed by 0 bases and the J gene end by 6 bases; junction bases not matched to a gene: 5. In germline, CDR1 is LGHDT, CDR2 YNNKEL (reference sequence). This CDR3 spans 16 amino acids. The CDR3 region is CASSQERLAGANEQFF. For the CDR3, the DNA is TGTGCCAGCAGCCAAGAGAGACTAGCGGGTGCCAATGAGCAGTTCTTC.

This clonotype was seen repeatedly, ten times or more. The chain links TRBV25-1 to TRBJ2-7, with D unclear. Deletions cut 1 base from V and 5 bases from J, with 9 bases between. The length of the CDR3 is 13 residues. Germline V gene data show CDR1 as MGHDK and CDR2 as SYGVNS. The CDR3 sequence is CASSEFYSHEQYF. The CDR3 DNA reads as TGTGCCAGCAGTGAATTCTATAGCCACGAGCAGTACTTC.

The chain uses TRBV23-1 and TRBJ2-3; D uncertain. TRBV23-1 is an open reading frame whose function is uncertain. This CDR3 is 14 amino acids long. Trimming stripped 0 bases from V and 4 bases from J, with 8 bases between. DNA of the CDR3: TGCGCCAGCAGTCAATCGGGGTACGCAGATACGCAGTATTTT. Protein product: CASSQSGYADTQYF.